The sequence of this T cell receptor (beta chain) was determined in a study of neurological immune-mediated disorders. Study-wide results and limits: Whereas HTLV-1-associated myelopathy showed the most TCR clonal expansion, multiple sclerosis showed the least, with levels below those of healthy controls.

This clonotype was detected many times. Its matching antigen is unknown. TCRdb re-analysed the 5' RACE reads in MiXCR, keeping a single row per CDR3 protein. The top ten hold around 9% of the sample, which has about 33,000 distinct CDR3 sequences, more than 1.3% seen once. The CDR3 length is 14 residues. V lost 9 bases, J lost 0 bases, and 14 bases lay in between. CDR1 and CDR2 from the germline V gene are LNHDA and SQIVND (reference sequence). This clonotype was obtained from a woman aged 30 to 39 with multiple sclerosis. Specimen: PBMCs. V usage is TRBV19 and J usage is TRBJ1-1, with D possibly being TRBD1 (6 bases). CDR3 loop: CASLGGVVNTEAFF. The CDR3 DNA is TGTGCCAGCCTTGGGGGCGTCGTGAACACTGAAGCTTTCTTT.